Listed here is a single T cell receptor beta chain. Trimming removed 2 bases from V and 5 bases from J; junction bases left unmatched: 7. This CDR3 region has 15 residues. These data are taken from a study of blood T cells in healthy people across ages. For the study at large: Template switching captured about one barcoded beta molecule per two T cells.

For every donor, a draw yielded around 10 milliliters of peripheral blood. Together with a sample-barcoded 5' primer, a J-beta primer mix was included in a second PCR lasting roughly 6 to 12 cycles. TCRdb reanalysed the 5' RACE reads using MiXCR and keeps one entry per CDR3 protein. The sample records under 1,000,000 distinct CDR3 sequences, around 45% being singletons. The V and J genes are TRBV12-3 or TRBV12-4 and TRBJ1-2, with TRBD1 identical over 8 bases. The receptor's source is an elderly man in good health. Sequencing was carried out using blood. The CDR3 region is CASSLSQGAAYGYTF. CDR3 in DNA: TGTGCCAGCAGTTTAAGTCAGGGGGCGGCTTATGGCTACACCTTC.